A selection of T cell receptor beta chains follows, all from one sample in a study of early T cells in non-severe SARS-CoV-2 infection. TCRdb fed the 5' RACE reads into MiXCR, producing one record per CDR3 protein. The sample has some 80,000 distinct CDR3 sequences; about 5% are singletons. The material was whole blood, obtained at baseline. Receptors originate from an adult who was a healthcare worker with PCR-confirmed SARS-CoV-2 infection or an uninfected control (not recorded which). The CDR3 runs from the conserved cysteine through the conserved F or W. The D gene is left open where the match is weak. Only some rows state a clone size, as once, few, many or a class for expanded clones.

TRBV11-2	few	TRBD2	17	TRBJ2-1	TGTGCCAGCAGCCGGATTAGCGGGAGGGCCGGGAACAATGAGCAGTTCTTC	CASSRISGRAGNNEQFF
TRBV27	few	TRBD1	16	TRBJ2-7	TGTGCCAGCAGTTTCTCCGGGACAGGGGGCGGGTACGAGCAGTACTTC	CASSFSGTGGGYEQYF
TRBV7-2	many	TRBD1	14	TRBJ2-7	TGTGCCAGCAGATTACAGGGGAACTCCTACGAGCAGTACTTC	CASRLQGNSYEQYF
TRBV7-9	many	TRBD1	16	TRBJ2-7	TGTGCCAGCAGCTTAGACCGGACAGGGGGATTTTACGAGCAGTACTTC	CASSLDRTGGFYEQYF
TRBV7-2	many	-	15	TRBJ2-4	TGTGCCAGCAGCTTCCTTCAGCTGGGCAAAAACATTCAGTACTTC	CASSFLQLGKNIQYF
TRBV7-9	many	-	11	TRBJ2-3	TGTGCCAGCGGAGGCGGGGATACGCAGTATTTT	CASGGGDTQYF
TRBV27	few	-	13	TRBJ2-7	TGTGCCAGCAGTTTAAGGAGAACCTACGAGCAGTACTTC	CASSLRRTYEQYF
TRBV15	many	TRBD1	15	TRBJ2-7	TGTGCCACCAGCAGAGGGACAGGGCTGACCTACGAGCAGTACTTC	CATSRGTGLTYEQYF
TRBV7-6	many	-	12	TRBJ2-7	TGTGCCAGCAGCGACCTCCTTCGCGAGCAGTACTTC	CASSDLLREQYF
TRBV11-1	-	-	14	TRBJ1-1	TGTGCCAGCAGTACCGACCTCTCGAACACTGAAGCTTTCTTT	CASSTDLSNTEAFF
TRBV20-1	many	TRBD2	17	TRBJ2-1	TGCAGTGCTAGATTACTATCCGGGACTAGCGGGAGCAATGAGCAGTTCTTC	CSARLLSGTSGSNEQFF